One sample yielded the 20 T cell receptor beta chains listed below, sequenced in a study of cytomegalovirus exposure and HLA in healthy donors. PCR primers comprised 60 Vbeta and 13 Jbeta primers. Libraries were prepared by immunoSEQ multiplex PCR; TCRdb keeps only in-frame clonotypes and omits some of them. The sample includes 130,000 to 150,000 clones, roughly three quarters of them seen just once. Sequencing input: PBMCs. The receptors were gathered from a female donor in good health and CMV-seronegative.

This rearrangement joins TRBV12-5 to TRBJ1-2; D possibly corresponds to TRBD1 (5 bases). This CDR3 spans 13 amino acids. Germline CDR1 is LGHNT and CDR2 is FRNRAP. Trimming removed 8 bases from V and 1 base from J, with 11 bases in between. CDR3 loop: CASFLGGNYGYTF. The CDR3 nucleotides are TGTGCTAGTTTTCTGGGGGGTAACTATGGCTACACCTTC.

The V and J genes are TRBV9 and TRBJ2-5, with 7 bases fitting TRBD2. TRBJ2-7 matches the DNA end more closely, so the J call is doubtful. CDR3 length: 14 amino acids. Germline V gene data show CDR1 as SGDLS and CDR2 as YYNGEE. CDR3 bases: TGTGCCAGCAGCGTAGGTCGGAGCGGGGACGAGCAGTACTTC. Translating it yields CASSVGRSGDEQYF.

The J gene is TRBJ2-1, the V gene TRBV7-9; D possibly corresponds to TRBD2 (5 bases). Germline CDR1 reads SEHNR; CDR2 reads FQNEAQ (reference sequence). V lost 5 bases, J lost 6 bases, and 23 bases lay in between. The CDR3 contains 17 residues. The CDR3, as DNA: TGTGCCAGCAGCCCCCGGGTAGCGCCTGGCCGGGTCAATGAGCAGTTCTTC. Protein product: CASSPRVAPGRVNEQFF.

This chain uses TRBV30 with TRBJ1-2; D gene unclear. Germline assignment: CDR1 GTSNPN and CDR2 SVGIG (reference sequence). The CDR3 is made up of 12 amino acids. Deletions cut 5 bases from V and 0 bases from J, with 7 bases between. For the CDR3, the DNA is TGTGCCTGGCAGGTTACTAACTATGGCTACACCTTC. Amino acid sequence: CAWQVTNYGYTF.

This chain joins TRBV25-1 and TRBJ2-5, with 10 bases matching TRBD1. The length of the CDR3 is 17 residues. V lost 2 bases and J lost 5; bases outside the gene matches: 11. Germline V gene data show CDR1 as MGHDK and CDR2 as SYGVNS. The CDR3, as DNA: TGTGCCAGCAGTGAAGGGGGCCGACAGGGGGCAGACGAGACCCAGTACTTC. Translated, it gives CASSEGGRQGADETQYF.

The chain couples TRBV4-1 to TRBJ2-3; D might be TRBD2 (5 bases). Germline V gives CDR1 MGHRA, CDR2 YSYEKL. Trimming stripped 4 bases from V and 5 bases from J, with 16 bases between. CDR3 size: 15 residues. The CDR3 nucleotides are TGCGCCAGCAGCCGAGCACGGGGTAGTGGAGATACGCAGTATTTT. Translation: CASSRARGSGDTQYF.

The J gene is TRBJ1-1, the V gene TRBV28; TRBD1 matches at 7 bases. This CDR3 contains 14 residues. The trim removed 3 bases at V and 3 bases at J, leaving 4 bases unmatched. Germline V gene data show CDR1 as MDHEN and CDR2 as SYDVKM. CDR3 sequence: CASSFGDRYTEAFF. CDR3 DNA: TGTGCCAGCAGTTTTGGGGACAGATACACTGAAGCTTTCTTT.

J is TRBJ2-7 and V is TRBV4-3; 11 nucleotides match TRBD1. The CDR3 has 15 residues. CDR1 LGHNA and CDR2 YSLEER come from the germline V gene. V was clipped by 4 bases and J by 3 bases; unmatched bases: 5. CDR3 DNA: TGCGCCAGCAGCCGAACCGGGACAGGGGGCTACGAGCAGTACTTC. Protein product: CASSRTGTGGYEQYF.

V gene TRBV7-2 combines with J gene TRBJ2-7, with 10 bases matching TRBD2. In germline, CDR1 is SGHTA, CDR2 FQGNSA. The CDR3 covers 16 residues. After removal of 0 bases from V and 4 bases from J, the junction contained 6 bases not matched to a gene. The CDR3 DNA reads TGTGCCAGCAGCTTAGCGCCTAGCGGGAGAGCTTACGAGCAGTACTTC. Translation: CASSLAPSGRAYEQYF.

This clone occurred once. The chain recombines TRBV6-6 with TRBJ2-7, with 8 bases that match TRBD2. Germline CDR1 and CDR2: MNHNY and SVGAGI (reference sequence). The CDR3 is 16 amino acids. V was clipped by 6 bases and J by 2 bases; unmatched bases: 12. The chain's CDR3 is CASRGSGTRGPYEQYF. Written as DNA, the CDR3 is TGTGCCAGCAGGGGTTCGGGGACTAGAGGTCCCTACGAGCAGTACTTC.

This clone occurred a few times. The CDR3 is CASIDLGQGAFEQYF. In nucleotides, the CDR3 is TGTGCCAGCATCGACCTGGGGCAGGGGGCTTTCGAGCAGTACTTC. V gene TRBV27 combines with J gene TRBJ2-7; TRBD1 matches 8 bases. Germline CDR1 and CDR2: MNHEY and SMNVEV (reference sequence). The CDR3 spans 15 residues. With V trimmed by 7 bases and J by 6 bases, 14 bases remained unmatched.

Remarks on this clone: Germline is not matched at one junction end, which may reflect a read error. The chain couples TRBV5-6 to TRBJ1-2; perhaps TRBD1 as D (6 bases). The length of the CDR3 is 16 residues. Germline CDR1 is SGHDT and CDR2 is YYEEEE. The CDR3 region is CASSLVGGAKNSGYPF. The CDR3 DNA sequence: TGTGCCAGCAGCTTGGTCGGGGGGGCAAAAAACTCTGGCTACCCCTTC.

This chain uses TRBV5-1 with TRBJ2-3, with D unresolved. V lost 3 bases and J 1 base, leaving 6 bases between the germline ends. The CDR3 has 13 amino acids. Germline CDR1 SGHRS, CDR2 YFSETQ. The CDR3 DNA reads TGCGCCAGCAGCTCACGGGGCACAGATACGCAGTATTTT. It encodes CASSSRGTDTQYF.

This chain uses TRBV27 with TRBJ2-1, with D possibly TRBD2 on 6 matching bases. V was clipped by 11 bases and J by 2 bases, with 22 bases between them. Germline V gene sequence: CDR1 MNHEY, CDR2 SMNVEV (reference sequence). The CDR3 is made up of 16 amino acids. DNA for the CDR3: TGTGCCTCCCAATCGGGGGTAGAGGGGACCTACAATGAGCAGTTCTTC. Protein product: CASQSGVEGTYNEQFF.

The chain employs TRBV27 and TRBJ1-2; no definite D call. CDR1 is MNHEY, CDR2 SMNVEV, per germline (reference sequence). Trimming took off 6 bases at V and 8 bases at J, with 25 bases between the two ends. This CDR3 has 16 amino acids. CDR3 amino acids: CASSTSTGSPSGGYTF. Written as DNA, the CDR3 is TGTGCCAGCAGCACCTCTACCGGGTCCCCTTCGGGAGGCTACACCTTC.

Here the CDR3 reads CASSQFAAPGNTIYF. In DNA form, the CDR3 reads TGCGCCAGCAGCCAATTCGCGGCTCCTGGAAACACCATATATTTT. This chain connects TRBV4-3 to TRBJ1-3; D remains unclear. Germline V lookup: CDR1 LGHNA, CDR2 YSLEER. Trimming took 2 bases from V and 2 from J, leaving 10 bases between them. The CDR3 consists of 15 residues.

The chain links TRBV7-2 to TRBJ2-7; possibly TRBD2 for D (6 bases). Trimming shortened V by 5 bases and J by 4 bases, and 18 bases separated the two germline ends. The CDR3 is 15 amino acids. Germline values: CDR1 SGHTA, CDR2 FQGNSA. CDR3 nucleotide sequence: TGTGCCAGCAGCCATAGCGGCCAGGGCGGATACGAGCAGTACTTC. This sequence encodes CASSHSGQGGYEQYF.

As concerns this clone: Compared with germline, one end of the junction differs, possibly owing to a read error. This chain connects TRBV7-7 to TRBJ2-1, with D possibly being TRBD1 (6 bases). The CDR3 length is 13 residues. Germline V gene data show CDR1 as SSHAT and CDR2 as FNYEAQ (reference sequence). The CDR3 loop is CASSLDRHNEQFF. CDR3 in DNA: TGTGCTAGCAGCTTAGACAGGCACAATGAGCAGTTCTTC.

The chain carries TRBV6-5 and TRBJ2-7; D ambiguous. V dropped 0 bases and J dropped 6 bases, with 3 bases sitting between them. The CDR3 runs to 11 residues. Germline lookup yields CDR1 MNHEY and CDR2 SVGAGI. Here the CDR3 DNA reads TGTGCCAGCAGTTACTCGAGCGAGCAGTACTTC. Protein: CASSYSSEQYF.

This chain uses TRBV5-5 with TRBJ2-7, with TRBD2 matching over 13 bases. CDR3 size: 16 residues. In germline, CDR1 is SGHKS, CDR2 YYEKEE (reference sequence). The junction had 7 bases not matched to a gene; V was cut back by 4 bases and J by 3 bases. CDR3 sequence (DNA): TGTGCCAGCAGCCGTGGGACTAGCGGGACCATCTACGAGCAGTACTTC. Protein sequence: CASSRGTSGTIYEQYF.